One and the same sample provided the 23 T cell receptor beta chains below, sequenced in a study of radiotherapy plus CTLA-4 blockade in lung cancer. Sequenced by immunoSEQ multiplex PCR; TCRdb stores in-frame clones only, minus some. The data show about 40,000 clones, roughly 70% seen once. The sample consisted of peripheral blood, taken from a patient treated with radiotherapy plus ipilimumab. The receptors stem from a human donor with non-small cell lung cancer who had stable disease on radiotherapy plus ipilimumab.

There are a few counts of this clone. The CDR3 bases are TGCAGCGTTGATAGGGAGGGGGGCTACACCTTC. This codes for CSVDREGGYTF. The V and J genes are TRBV29-1 and TRBJ1-2, with D tentatively TRBD1 (5 bases). Germline lookup yields CDR1 SQVTM and CDR2 ANQGSEA. This CDR3 spans 11 amino acids. With 3 bases removed from V and 8 bases from J, the gap between germline ends came to 10 bases.

The V and J genes are TRBV15 and TRBJ2-6; 7 bases fit TRBD2. V gave up 3 bases and J gave up 0 bases; unmatched junction bases: 11. The germline V gene has CDR1 LNHNV and CDR2 YYDKDF (reference sequence). CDR3 size: 19 residues. The CDR3 nucleotides are TGTGCCACCAGCAGCCCCCTGGGGGGGAGAATCTCTGGGGCCAACGTCCTGACTTTC. The encoded protein is CATSSPLGGRISGANVLTF.

The chain recombines TRBV30 with TRBJ1-2, with D hard to call. The V end was cut by 3 bases, the J end by 6 bases, with 11 bases between. The CDR3 sequence is 12 residues long. Germline values: CDR1 GTSNPN, CDR2 SVGIG (reference sequence). CDR3 region: CAWREFRDGYTF. CDR3 nucleotides: TGTGCCTGGAGGGAGTTCCGAGATGGCTACACCTTC.

This sequence joins TRBV7-9 and TRBJ1-4, with TRBD1 matching 12 bases. J was trimmed by 7 bases and V by 3 bases; bases with no gene match: 3. Germline lookup yields CDR1 SEHNR and CDR2 FQNEAQ (reference sequence). CDR3 length: 15 amino acids. The CDR3 sequence is CASSLGTGGFEKLFF. The CDR3 coding sequence is TGTGCCAGCAGCTTGGGGACAGGGGGCTTTGAAAAACTGTTTTTT.

CDR3 nucleotide sequence: TGTGCCAGCAGCTTTCCCGGAGGGTACAATGAGCAGTTCTTC. Protein: CASSFPGGYNEQFF. The chain combines TRBV5-4 with TRBJ2-1, with D perhaps matching TRBD2 (6 bases). Between the trimmed V and J ends, which lost 2 bases and 4 bases, there was a span of 10 bases. Germline V CDR1 and CDR2: SGHNT, YYREEE (reference sequence). The CDR3 totals 14 residues. The variable domain in full, with the rest retrieved from reference TRBV5-4 and TRBJ2-1, is ETGVTQSPTHLIKTRGQQVTLRCSSQSGHNTVSWYQQALGQGPQFIFQYYREEENGRGNFPPRFSGLQFPNYSSELNVNALELDDSALYLCASSFPGGYNEQFFGPGTRLTVL.

V and J are TRBV13 and TRBJ1-2; the D gene is possibly TRBD1 (6 bases). The CDR3 runs to 15 residues. The ends were cut back, 0 bases at V and 1 base at J, with 9 bases in the middle. Germline loops: CDR1 PRHDT, CDR2 FYEKMQ (reference sequence). The chain's CDR3 is CASSLGGHNNYGYTF. The CDR3 DNA is TGTGCCAGCAGCTTAGGGGGACACAATAACTATGGCTACACCTTC. The complete variable domain, with remaining parts taken from reference TRBV13 and TRBJ1-2, reads AAGVIQSPRHLIKEKRETATLKCYPIPRHDTVYWYQQGPGQDPQFLISFYEKMQSDKGSIPDRFSAQQFSDYHSELNMSSLELGDSALYFCASSLGGHNNYGYTFGSGTRLTVV.

J is TRBJ1-1 and V is TRBV30; TRBD1 matches 7 bases. The V and J ends lost 3 bases and 6 bases, in that order; junction bases with no gene match: 16. The CDR3 consists of 16 residues. Germline-derived CDR1 and CDR2 are GTSNPN and SVGIG (reference sequence). CDR3 amino acids: CAWRPIPGQVAAEAFF. The CDR3 DNA follows: TGTGCCTGGAGGCCTATTCCCGGACAGGTCGCCGCTGAAGCTTTCTTT.

This clone was picked up a small number of times. The chain recombines TRBV5-1 with TRBJ1-1, with no clear D. Germline V gene data show CDR1 as SGHRS and CDR2 as YFSETQ. V dropped 2 bases and J dropped 0 bases, with 8 bases sitting between them. The CDR3 loop spans 14 amino acids. DNA for the CDR3: TGCGCCAGCAGCTTCACATCCATGAACACTGAAGCTTTCTTT. Encoded protein: CASSFTSMNTEAFF.

This clone was recorded only once. This chain connects TRBV19 to TRBJ1-5, with 7 bases identical to TRBD1. Unmatched junction bases numbered 8, after V lost 4 bases and J lost 5 bases. This CDR3 is 15 amino acids long. Germline CDR1 reads LNHDA; CDR2 reads SQIVND (reference sequence). CDR3 sequence: CASSTRTGRDQPQHF. The CDR3 DNA sequence: TGTGCCAGTAGTACCCGGACAGGCCGGGATCAGCCCCAGCATTTT.

In this sample, this clone turned up once. The chain is built from TRBV2 and TRBJ1-1, with no clear D. This CDR3 spans 15 amino acids. The germline V gene encodes CDR1 SNHLY and CDR2 FYNNEI. V lost 3 bases and J 0 bases, leaving 11 bases between the germline ends. The CDR3 nucleotides are TGTGCCAGCAGTGAGAGGCGGGCCTTGAACACTGAAGCTTTCTTT. Its protein is CASSERRALNTEAFF. The full variable domain, its missing parts supplied by reference TRBV2 and TRBJ1-1, is EPEVTQTPSHQVTQMGQEVILRCVPISNHLYFYWYRQILGQKVEFLVSFYNNEISEKSEIFDDQFSVERPDGSNFTLKIRSTKLEDSAMYFCASSERRALNTEAFFGQGTRLTVV.

This chain joins TRBV10-2 and TRBJ1-2; the D is unclear. CDR1 is WSHSY, CDR2 SAAADI, per germline. The CDR3 totals 13 residues. The V gene lost 5 bases and the J gene lost 4 bases, with 11 bases spanning the gap. CDR3 bases: TGCGCCAGCAGTCCGAGAGCGACCTATGGCTACACCTTC. Its protein product is CASSPRATYGYTF.

The chain employs TRBV29-1 and TRBJ2-3; perhaps TRBD2 as D (5 bases). CDR1 is SQVTM, CDR2 ANQGSEA, per germline. The CDR3 spans 12 residues. V lost 8 bases to trimming and J lost 3 bases, with 12 bases between them. The DNA of the CDR3 is TGCAGCCATACGGCGGGTACAGATACGCAGTATTTT. Translated: CSHTAGTDTQYF.

CDR3 nucleotide sequence: TGTGCCAGCAGCGTAGCCTCGTTGACGGGGATTAACTATGGCTACACCTTC. Translated: CASSVASLTGINYGYTF. V usage is TRBV9 and J usage is TRBJ1-2; D gene ambiguous. The germline V and J ends were trimmed by 0 bases and 1 base, with 16 bases remaining between them. Looked up from germline, CDR1 is SGDLS and CDR2 is YYNGEE. This CDR3 region has 17 residues.

The chain links TRBV10-3 to TRBJ1-1, with D possibly matching TRBD1 (6 bases). The V end was cut by 6 bases, the J end by 1 base, with 12 bases between. Germline V gives CDR1 ENHRY, CDR2 SYGVKD. The CDR3 has 14 amino acids. CDR3 DNA sequence: TGTGCCATCAGCTTACAGGGATCGAACACTGAAGCTTTCTTT. It is translated as CAISLQGSNTEAFF.

This chain joins TRBV11-3 and TRBJ2-5; 13 bases agree with TRBD2. CDR3 length: 16 amino acids. The junction had 7 bases not matched to a gene; V was cut back by 5 bases and J by 4 bases. From germline, CDR1 is SGHNT and CDR2 YENEEA. CDR3 in amino acids: CASSPRTSGGVETQYF. The CDR3 DNA sequence: TGTGCCAGCAGCCCACGGACTAGCGGGGGTGTAGAGACCCAGTACTTC.

J is TRBJ1-1 and V is TRBV7-3; D is unresolved. The V end lost 5 bases, the J end lost 1 base, and 8 bases lay between the germline ends. The germline V gene has CDR1 SGHTA and CDR2 FQGTGA. The length of the CDR3 is 13 residues. The CDR3 DNA is TGTGCCAGCAGCCCCCGCGCGAACACTGAAGCTTTCTTT. This translates into CASSPRANTEAFF.

The chain uses TRBV19 and TRBJ1-1, with TRBD1 matching 7 bases. This CDR3 is built from 15 residues. The germline V gene encodes CDR1 LNHDA and CDR2 SQIVND (reference sequence). Losses at the gene ends were 5 bases for V and 1 base for J; bases not matched to a gene: 7. The CDR3 DNA is TGTGCCAGTAGTCTACCGGGACAGTGGAACACTGAAGCTTTCTTT. Protein product: CASSLPGQWNTEAFF.

V and J are TRBV18 and TRBJ2-5; 11 bases line up with TRBD2. From germline, CDR1 is KGHSH and CDR2 LQKENI. The CDR3 is made up of 16 amino acids. Trimming removed 3 bases from V and 5 bases from J; junction bases left unmatched: 8. CDR3 coding DNA: TGTGCCAGCTCACCGAGGCTAGCGGGGGGAACGGAGACCCAGTACTTC. It yields the protein CASSPRLAGGTETQYF. The complete variable domain, with remaining parts taken from reference TRBV18 and TRBJ2-5, reads NAGVMQNPRHLVRRRGQEARLRCSPMKGHSHVYWYRQLPEEGLKFMVYLQKENIIDESGMPKERFSAEFPKEGPSILRIQQVVRGDSAAYFCASSPRLAGGTETQYFGPGTRLLVL.

The V call is TRBV19, the J call TRBJ1-2, with D hard to call. The germline V and J ends were trimmed by 6 bases and 0 bases, with 8 bases remaining between them. The CDR3 has 13 amino acids. CDR1 is LNHDA and CDR2 is SQIVND in the germline V gene (reference sequence). The CDR3 bases are TGTGCCAGTAGCCCAAACACTAACTATGGCTACACCTTC. Its protein is CASSPNTNYGYTF. The whole variable domain, filled in from reference TRBV19 and TRBJ1-2, reads DGGITQSPKYLFRKEGQNVTLSCEQNLNHDAMYWYRQDPGQGLRLIYYSQIVNDFQKGDIAEGYSVSREKKESFPLTVTSAQKNPTAFYLCASSPNTNYGYTFGSGTRLTVV.

The chain links TRBV29-1 to TRBJ1-2, with 8 bases identical to TRBD1. The CDR3 has 13 amino acids. Germline lookup yields CDR1 SQVTM and CDR2 ANQGSEA. V gave up 8 bases and J gave up 2 bases; unmatched junction bases: 7. The CDR3 DNA reads as TGCAGCTCCGCTACAGGGGGGAACTATGGCTACACCTTC. This gives the protein CSSATGGNYGYTF.

This clone was recorded a few times. The chain joins TRBV6-5 to TRBJ1-1; D gene unclear. Trimming shortened V by 0 bases and J by 0 bases, and 11 bases separated the two germline ends. Germline assignment: CDR1 MNHEY and CDR2 SVGAGI. This CDR3 region has 16 residues. CDR3 coding DNA: TGTGCCAGCAGTTACTCGAAGTCCACATTGAACACTGAAGCTTTCTTT. This translates into CASSYSKSTLNTEAFF.

This clone was counted once. This rearrangement joins TRBV28 to TRBJ1-2, with 7 positions matching TRBD1. The CDR3 sequence is 12 residues long. V shed 4 bases and J 7 bases; nucleotides not matched to a gene: 3. Per the germline V gene, CDR1 is MDHEN and CDR2 is SYDVKM. This CDR3 reads CASSSGTVGYTF. The CDR3 nucleotides read TGTGCCAGCAGTTCCGGGACAGTTGGCTACACCTTC.

The genes are TRBV6-6 and TRBJ2-7, with TRBD1 matching over 7 bases. J lost 4 bases, V lost 5 bases, and 8 bases had no gene match. From germline, CDR1 is MNHNY and CDR2 SVGAGI (reference sequence). CDR3 length equals 14 residues. The CDR3 nucleotides read TGTGCCAGCAGTGACAGGGTAAAGCTATACGAGCAGTACTTC. This encodes CASSDRVKLYEQYF.